Here is one T cell receptor (beta chain) with its context. Germline CDR1 and CDR2: SGHNT and YYREEE (reference sequence). Trimming pared 0 bases from V and 7 bases from J, leaving 11 bases between. The CDR3 runs to 13 residues. This record comes from a study of control samples from healthy donors and cancer patients. Data came from immunoSEQ multiplex PCR; TCRdb stores just in-frame clones and leaves some out. The data show 150,000 to 200,000 clones, with 70% to 90% seen just once and around 11% held by the top ten. This clonotype was obtained from a man aged 25-45 years in good health. The chain links TRBV5-4 to TRBJ2-7, with D tentatively TRBD2 (6 bases). The sequenced material came from blood. The CDR3 sequence: CASSLAGVGEQYF. CDR3 sequence (DNA): TGTGCCAGCAGCTTGGCGGGGGTGGGAGAGCAGTACTTC. The full variable domain, in which reference TRBV5-4 and TRBJ2-7 provide the parts outside the CDR3, is ETGVTQSPTHLIKTRGQQVTLRCSSQSGHNTVSWYQQALGQGPQFIFQYYREEENGRGNFPPRFSGLQFPNYSSELNVNALELDDSALYLCASSLAGVGEQYFGPGTRLTVT.